These 9 T cell receptor beta chains were all obtained from the same sample, sequenced in a study of blood T cell repertoires in COVID-19. This table comes from immunoSEQ multiplex PCR, and its TCRdb copy is limited to in-frame clones, with some not included. Of 250,000 or so clones listed, nearly 90% are singletons. Sequenced input: peripheral blood. The receptors originated from a man between 18 and 29 years old with active or convalescent COVID-19.

This clone appeared a few times. The chain employs TRBV7-3 and TRBJ1-3; TRBD1 matches at 7 bases. Germline V gene data show CDR1 as SGHTA and CDR2 as FQGTGA. The trim removed 5 bases at V and 4 bases at J, leaving 8 bases unmatched. This CDR3 spans 15 amino acids. The CDR3 DNA follows: TGTGCCAGCAGCCCACAGGGGTACCCAGGAAACACCATATATTTT. As protein: CASSPQGYPGNTIYF.

The chain combines TRBV5-1 with TRBJ1-1; TRBD1 agrees at 10 bases. The junction had 3 bases not matched to a gene; V was cut back by 3 bases and J by 4 bases. This CDR3 contains 14 residues. Germline V CDR1 and CDR2: SGHRS, YFSETQ. In DNA form, the CDR3 reads TGCGCCAGCAGCTCGACAGGGGGCGTCACTGAAGCTTTCTTT. This sequence encodes CASSSTGGVTEAFF.

The V call is TRBV3-1 (or the pseudogene TRBV3-2), the J call TRBJ2-1, with 8 bases fitting TRBD2. This CDR3 region has 16 residues. Germline V gene data show CDR1 as LGHDT and CDR2 as YNNKEL (reference sequence). V trimming: 0 bases; J trimming: 4 bases; junction bases outside the gene matches: 5. CDR3 loop: CASSQESSGRYNEQFF. CDR3 DNA: TGTGCCAGCAGCCAAGAGTCTAGCGGGCGATACAATGAGCAGTTCTTC.

The chain employs TRBV7-3 and TRBJ2-1; 11 bases fit TRBD2. With V trimmed by 5 bases and J by 4 bases, 4 bases remained unmatched. The CDR3 is made up of 15 amino acids. Germline V gene sequence: CDR1 SGHTA, CDR2 FQGTGA. DNA for the CDR3: TGTGCCAGCAGCCCGGGACTAGCGGTGTACAATGAGCAGTTCTTC. Translating it yields CASSPGLAVYNEQFF.

The chain uses TRBV20-1 and TRBJ2-5; TRBD1 might be the D (6 bases). The CDR3 length is 11 residues. CDR1 and CDR2 (germline): DFQATT, SNEGSKA (reference sequence). The germline V and J ends were trimmed by 5 bases and 4 bases, with 8 bases remaining between them. CDR3 residues: CSAVRGETQYF. In DNA, the CDR3 is TGCAGTGCTGTCAGGGGAGAGACCCAGTACTTC.

The chain has TRBV19 and TRBJ1-5; 7 bases align to TRBD1. This CDR3 spans 13 amino acids. Germline CDR1 reads LNHDA; CDR2 reads SQIVND (reference sequence). The V segment lost 10 bases and the J segment 4 bases; nucleotides outside the gene matches: 7. The chain's CDR3 is CATGDRLNQPQHF. In nucleotides, the CDR3 is TGTGCCACCGGGGACAGACTAAATCAGCCCCAGCATTTT. Supplemented by reference TRBV19 and TRBJ1-5, the full variable domain reads DGGITQSPKYLFRKEGQNVTLSCEQNLNHDAMYWYRQDPGQGLRLIYYSQIVNDFQKGDIAEGYSVSREKKESFPLTVTSAQKNPTAFYLCATGDRLNQPQHFGDGTRLSIL.

The chain recombines TRBV6-6 with TRBJ2-7; 9 nucleotides agree with TRBD1. After removal of 4 bases from V and 0 bases from J, the junction contained 7 bases not matched to a gene. CDR3 length: 16 residues. Germline V gene data show CDR1 as MNHNY and CDR2 as SVGAGI (reference sequence). The CDR3 here is CASSSTGGLSSYEQYF. Written as DNA, the CDR3 is TGTGCCAGCAGTTCAACAGGGGGCCTGAGCTCCTACGAGCAGTACTTC.

This clone was counted ten times or more. In DNA form, the CDR3 reads TGTGCCAGCAGCTTAGGTGACGGGGGGGCCGTAGAGACCCAGTACTTC. This translates into CASSLGDGGAVETQYF. The chain links TRBV11-2 to TRBJ2-5, with 8 bases lining up with TRBD2. Trimming took 1 base from V and 4 from J; bases not matched to a gene: 8. This CDR3 spans 16 amino acids. From germline, CDR1 is SGHAT and CDR2 FQNNGV.

This chain joins TRBV4-3 and TRBJ1-3, with 9 positions matching TRBD1. V trimming: 4 bases; J trimming: 3 bases; junction bases outside the gene matches: 1. The germline V gene has CDR1 LGHNA and CDR2 YSLEER. The CDR3 contains 14 residues. The chain's CDR3 is CASSLTGGGNTIYF. The CDR3 DNA reads TGCGCCAGCAGCCTGACAGGGGGTGGAAACACCATATATTTT.